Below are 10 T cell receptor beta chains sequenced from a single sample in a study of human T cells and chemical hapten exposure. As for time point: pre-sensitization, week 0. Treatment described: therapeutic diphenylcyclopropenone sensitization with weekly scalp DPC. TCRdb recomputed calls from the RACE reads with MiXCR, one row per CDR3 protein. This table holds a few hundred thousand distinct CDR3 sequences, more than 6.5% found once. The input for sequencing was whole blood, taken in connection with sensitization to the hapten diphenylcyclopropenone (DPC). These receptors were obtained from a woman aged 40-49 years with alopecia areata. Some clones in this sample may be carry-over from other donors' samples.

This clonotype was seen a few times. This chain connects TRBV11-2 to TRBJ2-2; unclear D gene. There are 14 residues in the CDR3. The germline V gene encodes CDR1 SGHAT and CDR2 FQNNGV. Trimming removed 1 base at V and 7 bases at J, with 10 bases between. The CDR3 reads CASSLGLMIGELFF. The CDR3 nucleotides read TGTGCCAGCAGCTTAGGCCTTATGATCGGGGAGCTGTTTTTT. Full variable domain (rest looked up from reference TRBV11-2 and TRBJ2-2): EAGVAQSPRYKIIEKRQSVAFWCNPISGHATLYWYQQILGQGPKLLIQFQNNGVVDDSQLPKDRFSAERLKGVDSTLKIQPAKLEDSAVYLCASSLGLMIGELFFGEGSRLTVL.

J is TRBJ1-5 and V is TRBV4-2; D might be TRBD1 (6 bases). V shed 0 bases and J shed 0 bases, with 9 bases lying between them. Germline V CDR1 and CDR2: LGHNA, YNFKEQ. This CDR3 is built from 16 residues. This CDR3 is CASSQEQGFSNQPQHF. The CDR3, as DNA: TGTGCCAGCAGCCAAGAACAGGGATTTAGCAATCAGCCCCAGCATTTT.

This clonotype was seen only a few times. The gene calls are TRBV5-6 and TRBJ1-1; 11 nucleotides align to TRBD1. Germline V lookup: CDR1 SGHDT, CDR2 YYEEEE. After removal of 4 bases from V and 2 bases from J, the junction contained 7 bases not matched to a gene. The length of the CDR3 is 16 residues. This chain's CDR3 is CASSIGTGGFNTEAFF. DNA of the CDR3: TGTGCCAGCAGCATCGGGACAGGGGGATTTAACACTGAAGCTTTCTTT.

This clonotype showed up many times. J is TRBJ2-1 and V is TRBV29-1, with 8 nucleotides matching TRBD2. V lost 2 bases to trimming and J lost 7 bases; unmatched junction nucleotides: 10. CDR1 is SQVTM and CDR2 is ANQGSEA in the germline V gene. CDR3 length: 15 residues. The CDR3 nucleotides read TGCAGCGTTGAAAGCGCGGGAGGCCGAGTTAATGAGCAGTTCTTC. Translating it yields CSVESAGGRVNEQFF.

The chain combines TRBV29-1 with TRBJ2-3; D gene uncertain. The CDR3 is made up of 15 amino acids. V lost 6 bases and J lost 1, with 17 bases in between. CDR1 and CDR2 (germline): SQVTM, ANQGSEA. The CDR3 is CSVRGRLGRTDTQYF. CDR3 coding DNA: TGCAGCGTACGTGGACGGCTCGGGCGCACAGATACGCAGTATTTT.

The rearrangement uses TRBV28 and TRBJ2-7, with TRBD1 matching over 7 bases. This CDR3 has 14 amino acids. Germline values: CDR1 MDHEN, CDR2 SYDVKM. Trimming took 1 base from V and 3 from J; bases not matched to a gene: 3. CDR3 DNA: TGTGCCAGCAGTTTATTTTCAGGGGGCTACGAGCAGTACTTC. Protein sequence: CASSLFSGGYEQYF.

CDR3 residues: CASSFNRDQPQHF. Written as DNA, the CDR3 is TGCGCCAGCAGCTTTAACAGGGACCAGCCCCAGCATTTT. The chain recombines TRBV5-1 with TRBJ1-5; TRBD1 might be the D (6 bases). Germline CDR1 reads SGHRS; CDR2 reads YFSETQ. V lost 2 bases and J lost 7, with 10 bases in between. This CDR3 has 13 residues.

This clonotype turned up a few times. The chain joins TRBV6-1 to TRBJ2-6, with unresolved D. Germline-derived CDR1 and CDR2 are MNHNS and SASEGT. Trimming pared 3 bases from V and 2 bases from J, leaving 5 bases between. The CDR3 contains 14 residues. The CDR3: CASSDTAGANVLTF. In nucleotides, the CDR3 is TGTGCCAGCAGTGACACCGCTGGGGCCAACGTCCTGACTTTC.

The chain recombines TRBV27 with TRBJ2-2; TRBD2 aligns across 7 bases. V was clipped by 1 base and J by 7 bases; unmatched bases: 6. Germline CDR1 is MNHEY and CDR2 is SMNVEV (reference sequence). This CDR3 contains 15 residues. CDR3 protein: CASSLYAGRGGELFF. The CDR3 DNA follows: TGTGCCAGCAGTTTATATGCTGGGAGGGGCGGGGAGCTGTTTTTT.

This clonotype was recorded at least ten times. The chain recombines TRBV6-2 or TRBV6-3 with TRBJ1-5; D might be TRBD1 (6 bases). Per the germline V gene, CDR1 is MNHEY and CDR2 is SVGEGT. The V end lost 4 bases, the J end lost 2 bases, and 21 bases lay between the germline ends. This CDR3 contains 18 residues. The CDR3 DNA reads TGTGCCAGCAGTTCCGGACAGCAACCGGTCGGAGGCAATCAGCCCCAGCATTTT. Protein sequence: CASSSGQQPVGGNQPQHF.